This entry is about one T cell receptor (beta chain). With V trimmed by 5 bases and J by 4 bases, 3 bases remained unmatched. The CDR3 totals 13 residues. Per the germline V gene, CDR1 is LGHDT and CDR2 is YNNKEL (reference sequence). An amount of RNA that ranged from roughly 0.5 to 1 ug was reverse transcribed with random hexamers. TCR beta CDR3 was amplified by immunoSEQ covering 54 Vbeta and 13 Jbeta. TCRdb re-derived calls from the immunoSEQ multiplex PCR reads in MiXCR, one entry per CDR3 protein. The sample carries more than 150,000 distinct CDR3 sequences, 90% to 95% recorded once. This sample was included in a study of CD8 T cells in Susac syndrome. Treatment-naive patients with stable or active relapsing-remitting disease served as multiple sclerosis controls.

The chain uses TRBV3-1 and TRBJ2-7; 9 nucleotides line up with TRBD1. The receptor was derived from a human donor with multiple sclerosis. The sample was CD8+ T cells from PBMCs. For the CDR3, the DNA is TGTGCCAGCAGCAAGACAGGGGGGTACGAGCAGTACTTC. Encoded protein: CASSKTGGYEQYF.